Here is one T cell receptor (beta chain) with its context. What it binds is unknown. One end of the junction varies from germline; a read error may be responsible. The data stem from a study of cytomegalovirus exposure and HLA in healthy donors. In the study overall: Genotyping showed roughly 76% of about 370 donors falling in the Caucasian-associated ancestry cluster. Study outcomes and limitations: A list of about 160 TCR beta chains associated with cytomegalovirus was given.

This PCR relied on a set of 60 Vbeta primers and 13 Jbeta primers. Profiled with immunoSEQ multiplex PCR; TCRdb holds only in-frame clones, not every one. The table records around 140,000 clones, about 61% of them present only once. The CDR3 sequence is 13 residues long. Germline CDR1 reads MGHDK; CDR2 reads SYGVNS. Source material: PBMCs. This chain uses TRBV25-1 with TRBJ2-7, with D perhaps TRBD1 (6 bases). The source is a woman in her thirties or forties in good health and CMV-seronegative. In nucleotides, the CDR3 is TGTGCCAGCAGTGCCCTTAAGGGGAAGGGGGTGGACTTC. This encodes CASSALKGKGVDF.